Listed below are T cell receptor beta chains from one sample, sequenced in a study of control samples from healthy donors and cancer patients. Assay used: immunoSEQ multiplex PCR; TCRdb lists only in-frame clones, some missing. The profile shows about 170,000 clones, roughly 89% of them singletons. The sample taken for sequencing was blood. The receptors were sampled from a woman aged 25-40 years in good health. Both conserved end residues are part of each CDR3. The D gene is left open where the match is weak.

v_call	d_call	j_call	cdr3_aa	cdr3_nt
TRBV19	TRBD1	TRBJ1-2	CASTRDRGWYGYTF	TGTGCCAGTACTCGGGACAGGGGATGGTATGGCTACACCTTC
TRBV7-9	.	TRBJ2-1	CASSLEATGSYNEQFF	TGTGCCAGCAGCTTAGAGGCGACAGGCTCCTACAATGAGCAGTTCTTC
TRBV16	.	TRBJ1-1	CASSQSMGVEAFF	TGTGCCAGCAGCCAATCGATGGGGGTGGAAGCTTTCTTT
TRBV28	TRBD2	TRBJ2-4	CASSPRTSGSKNIQYF	TGTGCCAGCAGTCCCCGGACTAGCGGGAGTAAAAACATTCAGTACTTC
TRBV11-2	.	TRBJ2-7	CASSLAGVAYEQYF	TGTGCCAGCAGCTTAGCGGGGGTGGCCTACGAGCAGTACTTC
TRBV20-1	.	TRBJ2-4	CSASPGAGAKNIQYF	TGCAGTGCTAGTCCCGGGGCAGGGGCCAAAAACATTCAGTACTTC
TRBV4-2	TRBD2	TRBJ2-2	CASSHGSLAGANTGELFF	TGTGCCAGCAGCCATGGAAGCCTAGCGGGAGCGAACACCGGGGAGCTGTTTTTT
TRBV5-5	.	TRBJ2-2	CASSPQGADTGELFF	TGTGCCAGCAGCCCCCAGGGTGCAGACACCGGGGAGCTGTTTTTT
TRBV25-1	.	TRBJ1-2	CASSGTSNYGYTF	TGTGCCAGCAGTGGGACATCCAACTATGGCTACACCTTC
TRBV6-7	TRBD2	TRBJ2-1	CASSYSSGRWNEQFF	TGTGCCAGCAGTTACTCTAGCGGGAGATGGAATGAGCAGTTCTTC
TRBV24-1	.	TRBJ2-1	CATSDPGTNEQFF	TGTGCCACCAGTGACCCCGGGACTAATGAGCAGTTCTTC
TRBV5-8	.	TRBJ1-6	CASSLDLYYNSPLHF	TGTGCCAGCAGCTTGGATCTGTATTATAATTCACCCCTCCACTTT
TRBV7-7	TRBD1	TRBJ2-3	CASSPRTGDTDTQYF	TGTGCTAGCAGCCCCCGGACAGGCGACACAGATACGCAGTATTTT